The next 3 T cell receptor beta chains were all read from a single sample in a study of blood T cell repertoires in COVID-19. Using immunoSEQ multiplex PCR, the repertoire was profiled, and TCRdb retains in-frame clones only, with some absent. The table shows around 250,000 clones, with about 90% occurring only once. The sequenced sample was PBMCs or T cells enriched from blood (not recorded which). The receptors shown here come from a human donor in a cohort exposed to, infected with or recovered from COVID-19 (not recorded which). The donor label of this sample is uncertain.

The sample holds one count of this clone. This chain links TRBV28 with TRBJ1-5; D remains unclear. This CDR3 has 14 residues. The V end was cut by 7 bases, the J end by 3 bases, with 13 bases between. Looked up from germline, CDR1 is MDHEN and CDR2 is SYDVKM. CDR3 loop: CASTLKLFNQPQHF. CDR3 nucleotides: TGTGCCAGCACCCTGAAGCTTTTCAATCAGCCCCAGCATTTT.

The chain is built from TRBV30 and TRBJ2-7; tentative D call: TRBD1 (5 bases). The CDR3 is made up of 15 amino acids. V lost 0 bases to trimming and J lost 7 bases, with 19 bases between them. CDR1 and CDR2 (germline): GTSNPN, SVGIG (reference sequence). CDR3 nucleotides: TGTGCCTGGAGTGTCAACCCGACAGCGTTAGGAGAGCAGTACTTC. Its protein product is CAWSVNPTALGEQYF.

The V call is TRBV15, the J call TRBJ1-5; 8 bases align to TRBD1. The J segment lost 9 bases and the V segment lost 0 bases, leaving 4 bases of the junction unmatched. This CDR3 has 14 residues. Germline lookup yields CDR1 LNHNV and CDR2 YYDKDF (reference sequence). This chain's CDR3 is CATSRDRTGGPQHF. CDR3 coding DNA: TGTGCCACCAGCAGAGACCGAACAGGGGGGCCCCAGCATTTT.